Below, one T cell receptor beta chain is given with its context. As yet, its antigen is unknown. Library construction for TCR beta used iRepertoire HTBI primers and Arm-PCR of CDR3 regions. TCRdb reprocessed the multiplex PCR reads with MiXCR, giving one entry per CDR3 protein. The repertoire has roughly 500,000 distinct CDR3 sequences, 20% of them found once; the top ten carry 6.5% to 8%. Germline V CDR1 and CDR2: MNHEY, SMNVEV (reference sequence). The J segment lost 5 bases and the V segment lost 2 bases, leaving 5 bases of the junction unmatched. The CDR3 is made up of 14 amino acids. Noted time point: persistent/refractory GD, antithyroid drugs over 5 years with positive TRAb. PBMC-extracted RNA yielded the TCR library. The diagnosis of Graves' disease used American Thyroid Association guidelines. Patients came from an endocrinology department in Xi'an, China. The sample belongs to a study of regulatory T cells in long-lasting Graves disease. The overall study: Those with persistent Graves' disease had received antithyroid drugs for over 5 years with positive TSH receptor antibodies.

Study-level results: TCR diversity was lower in persistent Graves' patients than in newly diagnosed ones.

The sequencing here drew on peripheral blood mononuclear cells (PBMCs), taken when the disease was refractory, from a patient treated with antithyroid drugs. The J gene is TRBJ1-2, the V gene TRBV27, with 7 nucleotides matching TRBD1. The TCR sequence derives from a female donor with Graves disease. The CDR3 loop reads CASSLIGTDYGYTF. Written as DNA, the CDR3 is TGTGCCAGCAGTTTAATCGGGACAGATTATGGCTACACCTTC.